Following are 5 T cell receptor beta chains from one sample sequenced in a study of CD8 T cells in Susac syndrome. When the RNA was reverse transcribed, random hexamers were used with an input of roughly 0.45 to 1 ug. TCRdb passed the immunoSEQ multiplex PCR reads through MiXCR, listing each CDR3 protein once. The data hold some 300,000 distinct CDR3 sequences, with approximately 90% observed a single time. The sample was CD8+ T cells from PBMCs. These receptors were obtained from a human donor with multiple sclerosis.

The chain employs TRBV19 and TRBJ2-3; D possibly corresponds to TRBD2 (6 bases). This CDR3 comprises 15 residues. V shed 8 bases and J shed 0 bases, with 15 bases lying between them. Germline CDR1 LNHDA, CDR2 SQIVND (reference sequence). This CDR3 is CASRRLAGSTDTQYF. The CDR3 bases are TGTGCCAGTCGTAGGTTGGCGGGAAGCACAGATACGCAGTATTTT. Combining the CDR3 with reference TRBV19 and TRBJ2-3 gives the whole variable domain DGGITQSPKYLFRKEGQNVTLSCEQNLNHDAMYWYRQDPGQGLRLIYYSQIVNDFQKGDIAEGYSVSREKKESFPLTVTSAQKNPTAFYLCASRRLAGSTDTQYFGPGTRLTVL.

The genes are TRBV24-1 and TRBJ2-5, with unresolved D. The CDR3 sequence is 13 residues long. Germline V gene lookup returns CDR1 KGHDR and CDR2 SFDVKD. Trimming removed 5 bases at V and 2 bases at J, with 8 bases between. The CDR3 protein is CATSGANQETQYF. The CDR3, as DNA: TGTGCCACCAGTGGAGCTAATCAAGAGACCCAGTACTTC.

This clonotype turned up a few times. The V call is TRBV7-6, the J call TRBJ2-1; D not resolved. Germline values: CDR1 SGHVS, CDR2 FNYEAQ. Trimming took 3 bases from V and 5 from J, leaving 2 bases between them. The CDR3 totals 11 residues. Here the CDR3 DNA reads TGTGCCAGCAGCTTTGACAATGAGCAGTTCTTC. Its translation is CASSFDNEQFF.

The rearrangement joins TRBV3-1 to TRBJ1-1, with 7 positions matching TRBD1. Looked up from germline, CDR1 is LGHDT and CDR2 is YNNKEL (reference sequence). The CDR3 has 15 residues. The ends lost 1 base at V and 8 bases at J; junction bases unmatched: 10. CDR3 sequence reads: CASSQVRQGGREAFF. CDR3 nucleotide sequence: TGTGCCAGCAGCCAAGTGAGGCAAGGGGGCCGAGAAGCTTTCTTT.

The chain carries TRBV27 and TRBJ2-1, with 7 bases matching TRBD1. There are 16 residues in the CDR3. Germline lookup yields CDR1 MNHEY and CDR2 SMNVEV (reference sequence). V lost 5 bases to trimming and J lost 5 bases; unmatched junction nucleotides: 12. DNA for the CDR3: TGTGCCAGCAGTATCACAGGGGTCGACCTAAACAATGAGCAGTTCTTC. Its protein product is CASSITGVDLNNEQFF.